This T cell receptor beta chain was captured by sequencing in a study of shared clonotypes between healthy human individuals. Whole-study context: Per donor, three plates held CD4 naive cells, three held CD4 memory, two held CD8 naive and one held CD8 memory.

General study findings and limits: Larger richness was generally estimated for naive than memory subsets. Only blood samples were collected, and tissue repertoires likely differ.

Every subset had its genomic DNA shared out evenly among several immunoSEQ plates. Produced via immunoSEQ multiplex PCR; TCRdb's table is partial and in-frame only. This sample has about 1 million clones, with 75% found just once. To note about this clone: Antigen unknown.

The CDR3 length is 16 residues. Germline-derived CDR1 and CDR2 are SGHTA and FQGNSA. V was pared by 1 base and J by 6 bases, with 16 bases between. The TCR was taken from a man aged 18-30 years in good health. Material: memory CD4+ T cells sorted from blood. Subset: CD45RA-negative fraction. This chain uses TRBV7-2 with TRBJ2-1; D is ambiguous. CDR3 DNA: TGTGCCAGCAGCTTAGTAGTTCGTCAATCCGGCAATGAGCAGTTCTTC. It is translated as CASSLVVRQSGNEQFF.